A single sample gave rise to the 2 T cell receptor beta chains below, sequenced in a study of shared clonotypes between healthy human individuals (dated by TCRdb to 2020 to 2022). The method was the immunoSEQ multiplex PCR assay. Here the immuneACCESS table is served through TCRdb, limited to in-frame sequences with V and J called. Missing clones are a known gap in these copies; in checked studies unresolved V genes cover under half, and the rest lacks a known reason. The sample data list approximately 2,300,000 clones, and roughly 92% of these were observed just once. Together, the top ten hold around 0.38% of the sample. The sample consisted of naive CD4+ T cells from PBMCs. This sample's cell subset or site label indicates: CD45RA+ positively selected. The origin of the receptors is a man aged 18 to 30 in good health. Some clones in this sample may be carry-over from other donors' samples.

A note on this clone: Different DNA sequences within this sample yield the same CDR3. The CDR3 DNA is TGCGCCAGCAGCCTACTAGCGGGAGTGTCCTACAATGAGCAGTTCTTC. Its translation is CASSLLAGVSYNEQFF. The chain uses TRBV5-1 and TRBJ2-1, with 11 bases identical to TRBD2. Germline V gene lookup returns CDR1 SGHRS and CDR2 YFSETQ. CDR3 length: 16 residues. The ends lost 4 bases at V and 1 base at J; junction bases unmatched: 4.

The rearrangement uses TRBV7-9 and TRBJ1-2; 7 nucleotides align to TRBD1. With V trimmed by 5 bases and J by 3 bases, 9 bases remained unmatched. The germline V gene has CDR1 SEHNR and CDR2 FQNEAQ (reference sequence). The CDR3 consists of 15 residues. The CDR3 region has the DNA TGTGCCAGCAGCGGAGGGACAGAAGAGGACTATGGCTACACCTTC. This gives the protein CASSGGTEEDYGYTF.